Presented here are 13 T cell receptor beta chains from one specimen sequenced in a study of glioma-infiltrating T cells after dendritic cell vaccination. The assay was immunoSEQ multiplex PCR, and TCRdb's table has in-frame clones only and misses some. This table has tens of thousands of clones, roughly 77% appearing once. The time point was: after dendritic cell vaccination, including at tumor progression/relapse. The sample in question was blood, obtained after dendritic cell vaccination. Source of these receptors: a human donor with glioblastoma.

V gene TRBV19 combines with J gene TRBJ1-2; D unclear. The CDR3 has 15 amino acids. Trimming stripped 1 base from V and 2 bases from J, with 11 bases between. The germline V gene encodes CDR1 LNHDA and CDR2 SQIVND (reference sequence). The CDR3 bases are TGTGCCAGTAGTATAGGCCGGGGTGTAAACTATGGCTACACCTTC. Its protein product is CASSIGRGVNYGYTF.

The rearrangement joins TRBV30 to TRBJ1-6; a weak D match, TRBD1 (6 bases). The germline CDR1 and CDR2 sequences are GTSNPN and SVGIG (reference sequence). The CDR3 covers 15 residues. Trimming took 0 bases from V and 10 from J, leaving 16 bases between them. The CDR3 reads CAWSVQQGMGSPLHF. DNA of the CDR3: TGTGCCTGGAGTGTACAGCAGGGGATGGGGTCACCCCTCCACTTT.

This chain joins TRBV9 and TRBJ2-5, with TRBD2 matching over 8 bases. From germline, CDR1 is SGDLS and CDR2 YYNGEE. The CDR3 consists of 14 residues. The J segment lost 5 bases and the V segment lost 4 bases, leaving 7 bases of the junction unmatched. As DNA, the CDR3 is TGTGCCAGCAGCTGGGGACTAGTTGAGGAGACCCAGTACTTC. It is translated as CASSWGLVEETQYF.

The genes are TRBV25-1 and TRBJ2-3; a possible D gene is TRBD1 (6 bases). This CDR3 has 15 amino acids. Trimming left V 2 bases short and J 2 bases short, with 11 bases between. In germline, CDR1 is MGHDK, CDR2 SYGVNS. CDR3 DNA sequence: TGTGCCAGCAGTGAACAGGGGAGACCCACAGATACGCAGTATTTT. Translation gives CASSEQGRPTDTQYF.

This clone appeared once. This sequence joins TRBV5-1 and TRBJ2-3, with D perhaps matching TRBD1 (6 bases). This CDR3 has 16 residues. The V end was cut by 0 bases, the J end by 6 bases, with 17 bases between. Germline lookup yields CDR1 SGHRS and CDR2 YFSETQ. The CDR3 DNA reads TGCGCCAGCAGCTTGGCCAGGGGTACTAACTTGGATACGCAGTATTTT. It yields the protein CASSLARGTNLDTQYF. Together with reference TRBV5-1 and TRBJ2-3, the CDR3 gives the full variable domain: KAGVTQTPRYLIKTRGQQVTLSCSPISGHRSVSWYQQTPGQGLQFLFEYFSETQRNKGNFPGRFSGRQFSNSRSEMNVSTLELGDSALYLCASSLARGTNLDTQYFGPGTRLTVL.

The chain's CDR3 is CASSLESSDSPLHF. The DNA for the CDR3 is TGCGCCAGCAGCTTGGAATCTTCTGATTCACCCCTCCACTTT. The chain recombines TRBV5-1 with TRBJ1-6; D gene uncertain. CDR3 length: 14 residues. Germline V gives CDR1 SGHRS, CDR2 YFSETQ. The ends were cut back, 0 bases at V and 8 bases at J, with 9 bases in the middle.

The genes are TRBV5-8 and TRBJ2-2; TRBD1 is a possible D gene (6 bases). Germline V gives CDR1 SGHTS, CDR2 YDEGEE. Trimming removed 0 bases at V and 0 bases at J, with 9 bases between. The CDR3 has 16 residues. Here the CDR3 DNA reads TGTGCCAGCAGCTTGGTCTGGACAGCGAACACCGGGGAGCTGTTTTTT. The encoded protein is CASSLVWTANTGELFF.

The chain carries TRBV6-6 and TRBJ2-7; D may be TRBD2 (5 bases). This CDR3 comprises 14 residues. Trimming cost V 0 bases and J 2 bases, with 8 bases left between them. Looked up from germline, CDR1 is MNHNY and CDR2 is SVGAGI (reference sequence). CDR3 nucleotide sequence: TGTGCCAGCAGTTACTCGACTAACACCTACGAGCAGTACGTC. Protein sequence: CASSYSTNTYEQYV.

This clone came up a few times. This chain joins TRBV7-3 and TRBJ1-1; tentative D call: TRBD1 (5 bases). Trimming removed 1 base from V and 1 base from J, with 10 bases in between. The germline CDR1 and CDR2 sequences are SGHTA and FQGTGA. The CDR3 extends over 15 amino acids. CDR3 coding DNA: TGTGCCAGCAGCTTAAGGGGGGGATCGAACACTGAAGCTTTCTTT. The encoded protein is CASSLRGGSNTEAFF.

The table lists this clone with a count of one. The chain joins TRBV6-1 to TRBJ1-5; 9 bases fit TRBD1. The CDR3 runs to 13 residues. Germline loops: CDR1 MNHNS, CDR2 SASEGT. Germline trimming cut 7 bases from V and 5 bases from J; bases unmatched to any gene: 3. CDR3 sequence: CASKRQGDQPQHF. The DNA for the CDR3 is TGTGCCAGCAAAAGACAGGGGGATCAGCCCCAGCATTTT.

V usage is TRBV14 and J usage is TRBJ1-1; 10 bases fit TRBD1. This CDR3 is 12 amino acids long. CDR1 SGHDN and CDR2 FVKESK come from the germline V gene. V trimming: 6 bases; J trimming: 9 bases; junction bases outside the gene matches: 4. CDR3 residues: CASSRTGGKAFF. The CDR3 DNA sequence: TGTGCCAGCAGTCGGACAGGGGGAAAAGCTTTCTTT.

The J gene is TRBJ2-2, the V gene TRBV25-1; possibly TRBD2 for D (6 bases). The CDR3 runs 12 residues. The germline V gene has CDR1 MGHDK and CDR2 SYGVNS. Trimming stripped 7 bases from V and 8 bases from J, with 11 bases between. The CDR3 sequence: CASNRGIGELFF. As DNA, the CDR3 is TGTGCCAGCAACCGGGGGATTGGGGAGCTGTTTTTT.

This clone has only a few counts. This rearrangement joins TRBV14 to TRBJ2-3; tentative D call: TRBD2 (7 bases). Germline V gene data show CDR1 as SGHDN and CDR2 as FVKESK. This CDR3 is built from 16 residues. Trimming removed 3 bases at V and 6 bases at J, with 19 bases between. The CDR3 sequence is CASSQGGGRARDTQYF. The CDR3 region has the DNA TGTGCCAGCAGCCAGGGGGGGGGCCGAGCTCGGGATACGCAGTATTTT.